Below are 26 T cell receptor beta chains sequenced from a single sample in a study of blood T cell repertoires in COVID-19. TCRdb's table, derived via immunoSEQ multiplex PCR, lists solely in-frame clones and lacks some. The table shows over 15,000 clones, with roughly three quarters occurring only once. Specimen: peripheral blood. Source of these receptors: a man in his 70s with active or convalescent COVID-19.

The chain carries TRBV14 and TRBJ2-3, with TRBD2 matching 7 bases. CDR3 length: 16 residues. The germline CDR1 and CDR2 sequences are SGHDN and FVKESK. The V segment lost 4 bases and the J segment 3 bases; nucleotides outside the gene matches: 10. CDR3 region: CASSLGREGPTDTQYF. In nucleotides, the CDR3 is TGTGCCAGCAGCCTAGGGAGGGAGGGCCCGACAGATACGCAGTATTTT.

The CDR3 DNA sequence: TGTGCCAGCACCGTTGACAGGGGGGGCTCCTACGAGCAGTACTTC. It is translated as CASTVDRGGSYEQYF. The rearrangement links TRBV2 to TRBJ2-7; 9 bases agree with TRBD1. Germline loops: CDR1 SNHLY, CDR2 FYNNEI. J was trimmed by 0 bases and V by 7 bases; bases with no gene match: 7. This CDR3 spans 15 amino acids.

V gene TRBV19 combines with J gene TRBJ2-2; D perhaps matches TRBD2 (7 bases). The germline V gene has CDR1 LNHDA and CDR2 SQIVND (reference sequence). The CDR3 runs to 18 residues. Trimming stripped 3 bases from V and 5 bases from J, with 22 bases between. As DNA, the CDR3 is TGTGCCAGTAGTATGACCGGCCGGGGGGCCGGGGCTACCGGGGAGCTGTTTTTT. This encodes CASSMTGRGAGATGELFF.

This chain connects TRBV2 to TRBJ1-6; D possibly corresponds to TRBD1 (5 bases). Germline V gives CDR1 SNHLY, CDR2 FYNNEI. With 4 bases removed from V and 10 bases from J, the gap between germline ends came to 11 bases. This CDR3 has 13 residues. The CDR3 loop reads CASSVSGGSPLHF. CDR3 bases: TGTGCCAGCAGTGTCAGCGGGGGATCACCCCTCCACTTT.

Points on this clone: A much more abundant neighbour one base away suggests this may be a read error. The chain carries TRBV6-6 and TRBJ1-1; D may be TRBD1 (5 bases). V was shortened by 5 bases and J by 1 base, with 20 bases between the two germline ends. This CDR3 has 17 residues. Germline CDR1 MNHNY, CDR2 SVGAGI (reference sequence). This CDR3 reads CASSPGTGWGGNTEAFF. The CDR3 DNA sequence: TGTGCCAGCAGTCCCGGGACTGGGTGGGGGGGGAACACTGAAGCTTTCTTT.

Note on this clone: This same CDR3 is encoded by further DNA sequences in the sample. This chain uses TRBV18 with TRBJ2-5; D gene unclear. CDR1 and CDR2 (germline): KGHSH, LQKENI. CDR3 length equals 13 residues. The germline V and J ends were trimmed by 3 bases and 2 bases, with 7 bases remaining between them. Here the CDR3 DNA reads TGTGCCAGCTCACCGGGCGTACAAGAGACCCAGTACTTC. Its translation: CASSPGVQETQYF.

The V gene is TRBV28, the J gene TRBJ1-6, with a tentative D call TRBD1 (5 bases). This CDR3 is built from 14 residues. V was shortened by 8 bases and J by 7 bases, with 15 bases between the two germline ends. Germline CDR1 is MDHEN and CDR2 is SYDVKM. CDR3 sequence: CASGRRQRNSPLHF. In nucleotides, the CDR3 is TGTGCCAGCGGAAGGAGACAGAGAAATTCACCCCTCCACTTT.

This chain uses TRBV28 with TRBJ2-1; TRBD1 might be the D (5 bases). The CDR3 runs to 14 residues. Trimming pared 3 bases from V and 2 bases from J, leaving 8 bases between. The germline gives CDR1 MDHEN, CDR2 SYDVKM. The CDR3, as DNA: TGTGCCAGCAGTTTTCAGGGTGCCTACAATGAGCAGTTCTTC. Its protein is CASSFQGAYNEQFF.

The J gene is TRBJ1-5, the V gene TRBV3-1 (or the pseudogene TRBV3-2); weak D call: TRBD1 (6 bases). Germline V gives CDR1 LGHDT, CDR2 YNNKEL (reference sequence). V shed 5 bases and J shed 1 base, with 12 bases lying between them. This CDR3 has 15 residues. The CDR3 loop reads CASSVGGASNQPQHF. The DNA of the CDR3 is TGTGCCAGCAGCGTGGGGGGGGCGAGCAATCAGCCCCAGCATTTT.

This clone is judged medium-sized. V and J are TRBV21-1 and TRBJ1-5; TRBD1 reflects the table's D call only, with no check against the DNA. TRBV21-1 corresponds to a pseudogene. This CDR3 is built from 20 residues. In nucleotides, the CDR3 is TGTGCCAGCAGCAAAATTCTTGGGGGCAGGGGGCAGAGTGGCAATCAGCCCCAGCATTTT. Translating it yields CASSKILGGRGQSGNQPQHF.

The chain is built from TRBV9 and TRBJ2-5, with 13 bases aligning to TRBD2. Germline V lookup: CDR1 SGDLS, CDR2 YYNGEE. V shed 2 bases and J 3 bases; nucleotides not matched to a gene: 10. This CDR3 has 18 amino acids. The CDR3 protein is CASSVGTSGMRKKETQYF. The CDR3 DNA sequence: TGTGCCAGCAGCGTGGGGACTAGCGGGATGCGAAAAAAAGAGACCCAGTACTTC.

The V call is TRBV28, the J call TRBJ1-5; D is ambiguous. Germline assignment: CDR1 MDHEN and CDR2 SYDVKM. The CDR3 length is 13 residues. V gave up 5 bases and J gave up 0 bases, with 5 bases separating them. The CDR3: CASSPDSNQPQHF. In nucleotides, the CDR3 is TGTGCCAGCAGTCCAGATAGCAATCAGCCCCAGCATTTT.

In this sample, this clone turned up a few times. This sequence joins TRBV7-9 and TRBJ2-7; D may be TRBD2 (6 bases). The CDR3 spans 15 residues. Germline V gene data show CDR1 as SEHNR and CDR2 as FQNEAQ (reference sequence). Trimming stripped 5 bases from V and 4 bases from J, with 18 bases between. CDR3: CASSPGDPPGYEQYF. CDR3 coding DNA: TGTGCCAGCAGCCCGGGGGACCCCCCTGGGTACGAGCAGTACTTC.

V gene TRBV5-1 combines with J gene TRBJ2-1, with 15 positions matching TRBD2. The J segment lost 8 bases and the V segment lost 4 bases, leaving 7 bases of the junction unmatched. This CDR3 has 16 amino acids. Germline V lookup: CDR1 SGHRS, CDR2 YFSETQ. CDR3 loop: CASSAGTSGGNDEQFF. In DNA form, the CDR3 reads TGCGCCAGCAGCGCCGGGACTAGCGGGGGGAACGATGAGCAGTTCTTC.

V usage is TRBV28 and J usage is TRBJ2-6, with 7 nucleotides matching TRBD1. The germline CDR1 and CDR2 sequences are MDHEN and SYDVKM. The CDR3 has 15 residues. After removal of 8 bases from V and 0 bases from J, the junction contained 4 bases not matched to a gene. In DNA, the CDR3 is TGTGCCAGCCGAGGGGGCGACTCTGGGGCCAACGTCCTGACTTTC. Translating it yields CASRGGDSGANVLTF.

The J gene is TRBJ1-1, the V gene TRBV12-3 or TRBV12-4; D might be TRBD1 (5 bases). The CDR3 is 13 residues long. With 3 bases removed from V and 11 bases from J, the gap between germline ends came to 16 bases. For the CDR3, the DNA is TGTGCCAGCAGTTTGAGCGGGGGGGGTATGGCTTTCTTT. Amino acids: CASSLSGGGMAFF.

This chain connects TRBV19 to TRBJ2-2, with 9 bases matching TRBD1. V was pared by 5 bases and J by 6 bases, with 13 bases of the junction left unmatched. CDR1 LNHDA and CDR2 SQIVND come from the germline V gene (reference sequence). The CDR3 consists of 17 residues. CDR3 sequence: CASSVRSGTGSSGELFF. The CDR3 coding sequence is TGTGCCAGTAGTGTGAGATCCGGGACAGGGAGCTCCGGGGAGCTGTTTTTT.

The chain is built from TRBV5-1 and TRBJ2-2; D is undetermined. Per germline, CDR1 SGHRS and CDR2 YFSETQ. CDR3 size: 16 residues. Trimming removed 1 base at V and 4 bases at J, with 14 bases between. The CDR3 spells CASSLYSPGSTGELFF. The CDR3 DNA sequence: TGCGCCAGCAGCTTGTACTCTCCAGGCAGCACCGGGGAGCTGTTTTTT. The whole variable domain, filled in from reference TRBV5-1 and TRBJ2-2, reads KAGVTQTPRYLIKTRGQQVTLSCSPISGHRSVSWYQQTPGQGLQFLFEYFSETQRNKGNFPGRFSGRQFSNSRSEMNVSTLELGDSALYLCASSLYSPGSTGELFFGEGSRLTVL.

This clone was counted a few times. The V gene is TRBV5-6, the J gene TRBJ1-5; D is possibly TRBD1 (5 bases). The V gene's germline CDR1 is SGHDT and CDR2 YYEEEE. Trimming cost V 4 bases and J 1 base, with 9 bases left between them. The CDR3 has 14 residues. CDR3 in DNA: TGTGCCAGCAGCCGGACACCGAGCAATCAGCCCCAGCATTTT. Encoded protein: CASSRTPSNQPQHF.

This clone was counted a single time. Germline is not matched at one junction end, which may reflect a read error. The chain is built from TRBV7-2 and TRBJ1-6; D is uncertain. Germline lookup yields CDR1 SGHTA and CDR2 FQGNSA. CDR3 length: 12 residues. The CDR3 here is CASSSFNSPLHF. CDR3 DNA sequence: TGTGCCAGCAGCTCCTTTAATTCACCCCTCCACTTT.

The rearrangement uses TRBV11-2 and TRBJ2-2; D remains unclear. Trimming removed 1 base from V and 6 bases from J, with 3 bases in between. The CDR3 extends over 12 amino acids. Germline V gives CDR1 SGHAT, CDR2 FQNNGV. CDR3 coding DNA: TGTGCCAGCAGCTTAGCCGCCGGGGAGCTGTTTTTT. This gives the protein CASSLAAGELFF.

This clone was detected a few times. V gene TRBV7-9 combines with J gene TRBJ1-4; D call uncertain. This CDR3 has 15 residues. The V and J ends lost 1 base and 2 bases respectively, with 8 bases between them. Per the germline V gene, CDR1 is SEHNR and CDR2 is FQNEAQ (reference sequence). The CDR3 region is CASSLGRVTNEKLFF. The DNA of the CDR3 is TGTGCCAGCAGCTTAGGGAGGGTGACTAATGAAAAACTGTTTTTT.

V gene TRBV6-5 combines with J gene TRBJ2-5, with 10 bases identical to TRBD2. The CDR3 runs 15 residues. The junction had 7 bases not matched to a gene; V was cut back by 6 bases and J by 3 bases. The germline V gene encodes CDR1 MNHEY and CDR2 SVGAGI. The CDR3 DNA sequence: TGTGCCAGCAGAAAAATGCTAGCGGGAGAAGAGACCCAGTACTTC. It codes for CASRKMLAGEETQYF.

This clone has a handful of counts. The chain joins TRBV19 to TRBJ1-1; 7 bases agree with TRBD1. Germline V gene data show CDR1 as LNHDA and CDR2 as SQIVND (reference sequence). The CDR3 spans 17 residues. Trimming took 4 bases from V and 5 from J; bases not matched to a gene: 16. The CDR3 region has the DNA TGTGCCAGTAGTAGCCCACCCGGGACAGTATCGGGAACTGAAGCTTTCTTT. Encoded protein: CASSSPPGTVSGTEAFF.

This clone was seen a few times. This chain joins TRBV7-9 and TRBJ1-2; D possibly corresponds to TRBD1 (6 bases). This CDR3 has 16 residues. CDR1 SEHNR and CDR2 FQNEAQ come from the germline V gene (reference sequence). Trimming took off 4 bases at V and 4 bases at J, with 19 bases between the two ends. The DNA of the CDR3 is TGTGCCAGCAGCTCCGGAGCAGGGGACGCCGGCTATGGCTACACCTTC. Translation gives CASSSGAGDAGYGYTF.

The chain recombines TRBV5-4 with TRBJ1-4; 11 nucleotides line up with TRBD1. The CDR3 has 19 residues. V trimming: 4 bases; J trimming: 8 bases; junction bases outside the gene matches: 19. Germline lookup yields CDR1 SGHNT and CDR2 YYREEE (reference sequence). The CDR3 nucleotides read TGTGCCAGCAGCAAGTACTACGGGACAGGGGGTCTGAGTACGGAAAAACTGTTTTTT. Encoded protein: CASSKYYGTGGLSTEKLFF.